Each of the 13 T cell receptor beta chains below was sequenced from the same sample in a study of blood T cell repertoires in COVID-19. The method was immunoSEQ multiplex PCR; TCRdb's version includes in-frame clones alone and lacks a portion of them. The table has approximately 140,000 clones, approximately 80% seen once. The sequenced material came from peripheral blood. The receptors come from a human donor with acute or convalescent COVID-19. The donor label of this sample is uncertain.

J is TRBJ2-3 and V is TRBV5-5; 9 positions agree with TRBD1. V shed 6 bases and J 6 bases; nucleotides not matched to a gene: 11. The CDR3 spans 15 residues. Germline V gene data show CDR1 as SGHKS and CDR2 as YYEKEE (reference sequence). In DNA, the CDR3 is TGTGCCAGCACCTTTGAGGGACAGGGATGGGATACGCAGTATTTT. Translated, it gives CASTFEGQGWDTQYF.

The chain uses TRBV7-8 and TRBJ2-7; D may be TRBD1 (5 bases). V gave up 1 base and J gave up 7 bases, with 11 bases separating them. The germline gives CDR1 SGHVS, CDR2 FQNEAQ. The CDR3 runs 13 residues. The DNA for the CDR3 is TGTGCCAGCAGCTTAGGACAGAGGCTTGAGCAGTACGTC. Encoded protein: CASSLGQRLEQYV.

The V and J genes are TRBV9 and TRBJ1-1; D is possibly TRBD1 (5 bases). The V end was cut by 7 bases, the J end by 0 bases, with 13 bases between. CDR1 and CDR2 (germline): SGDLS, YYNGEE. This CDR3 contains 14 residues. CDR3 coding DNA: TGTGCCAGCTCCCGGGAGGGGATGAACACTGAAGCTTTCTTT. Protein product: CASSREGMNTEAFF.

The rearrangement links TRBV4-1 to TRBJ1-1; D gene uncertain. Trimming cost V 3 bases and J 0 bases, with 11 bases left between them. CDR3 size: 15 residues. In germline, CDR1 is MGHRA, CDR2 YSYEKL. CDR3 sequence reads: CASSQAAAMNTEAFF. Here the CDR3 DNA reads TGCGCCAGCAGCCAGGCCGCGGCCATGAACACTGAAGCTTTCTTT.

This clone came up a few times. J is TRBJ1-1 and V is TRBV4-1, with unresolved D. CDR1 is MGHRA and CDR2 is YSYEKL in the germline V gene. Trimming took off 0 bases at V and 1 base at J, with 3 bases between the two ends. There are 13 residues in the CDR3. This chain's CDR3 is CASSQDGNTEAFF. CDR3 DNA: TGCGCCAGCAGCCAAGACGGGAACACTGAAGCTTTCTTT.

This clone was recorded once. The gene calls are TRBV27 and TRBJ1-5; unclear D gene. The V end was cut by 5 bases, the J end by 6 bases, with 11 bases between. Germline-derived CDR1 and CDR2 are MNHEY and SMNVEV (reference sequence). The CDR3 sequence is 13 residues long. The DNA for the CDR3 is TGTGCCAGCAGTCCGGTAAGAGGTCAGCCCCAGCATTTT. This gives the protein CASSPVRGQPQHF.

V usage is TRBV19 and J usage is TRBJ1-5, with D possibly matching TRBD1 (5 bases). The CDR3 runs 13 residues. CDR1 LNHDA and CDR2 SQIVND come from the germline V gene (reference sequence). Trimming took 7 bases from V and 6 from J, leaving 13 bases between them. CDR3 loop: CASTLEGVQPQHF. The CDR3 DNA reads TGTGCCAGTACCCTTGAAGGGGTTCAGCCCCAGCATTTT. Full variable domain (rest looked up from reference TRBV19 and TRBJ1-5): DGGITQSPKYLFRKEGQNVTLSCEQNLNHDAMYWYRQDPGQGLRLIYYSQIVNDFQKGDIAEGYSVSREKKESFPLTVTSAQKNPTAFYLCASTLEGVQPQHFGDGTRLSIL.

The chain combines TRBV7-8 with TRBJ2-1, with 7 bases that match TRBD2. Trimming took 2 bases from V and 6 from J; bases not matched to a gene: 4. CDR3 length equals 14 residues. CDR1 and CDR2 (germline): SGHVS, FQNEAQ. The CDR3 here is CASSLLGLGNEQFF. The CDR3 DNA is TGTGCCAGCAGCTTATTAGGACTAGGCAATGAGCAGTTCTTC.

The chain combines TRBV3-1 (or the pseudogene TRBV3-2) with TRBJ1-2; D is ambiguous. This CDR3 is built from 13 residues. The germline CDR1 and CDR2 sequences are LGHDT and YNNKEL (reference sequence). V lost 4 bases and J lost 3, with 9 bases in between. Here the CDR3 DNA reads TGTGCCAGCAGCCCCCAGGCCCACTATGGCTACACCTTC. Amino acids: CASSPQAHYGYTF.

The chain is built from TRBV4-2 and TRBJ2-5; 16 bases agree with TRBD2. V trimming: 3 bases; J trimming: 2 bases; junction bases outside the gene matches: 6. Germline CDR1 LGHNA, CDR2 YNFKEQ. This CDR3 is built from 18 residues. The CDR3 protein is CASSHGTSGGVGQETQYF. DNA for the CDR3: TGTGCCAGCAGCCACGGGACTAGCGGGGGGGTAGGGCAAGAGACCCAGTACTTC.

This CDR3 reads CASRGTGEETQYF. The DNA for the CDR3 is TGTGCCAGCCGCGGGACAGGGGAAGAGACCCAGTACTTC. The chain carries TRBV18 and TRBJ2-5; 10 positions agree with TRBD1. The CDR3 spans 13 residues. Germline values: CDR1 KGHSH, CDR2 LQKENI. J gave up 3 bases and V 8 bases, and 3 bases lay outside the gene matches.

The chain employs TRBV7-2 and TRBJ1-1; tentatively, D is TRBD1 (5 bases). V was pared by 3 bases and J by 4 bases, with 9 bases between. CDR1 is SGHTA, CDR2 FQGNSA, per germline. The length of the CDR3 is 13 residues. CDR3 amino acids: CASSFRASTEAFF. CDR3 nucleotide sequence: TGTGCCAGCAGCTTCAGGGCCAGCACTGAAGCTTTCTTT.

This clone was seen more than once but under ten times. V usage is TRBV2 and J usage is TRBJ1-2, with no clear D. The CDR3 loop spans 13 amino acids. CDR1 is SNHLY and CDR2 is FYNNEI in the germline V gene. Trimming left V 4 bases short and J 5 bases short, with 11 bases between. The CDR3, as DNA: TGTGCCAGCAGTGGAGGAAAACCATATGGCTACACCTTC. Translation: CASSGGKPYGYTF.